The rows below give T cell receptor beta chains drawn from one sample of a study of cytomegalovirus exposure and HLA in healthy donors. TCRdb keeps only in-frame clones here, not all; method: immunoSEQ multiplex PCR. The sample shows around 130,000 clones, about 75% of them seen only once. The sample consisted of PBMCs. These receptors originate from a woman in her forties in good health and CMV-seropositive. Each CDR3 is given with its conserved first and last residue. Fields, in order: clone size, J gene, D gene, V gene, CDR3 DNA, CDR3 protein. The D gene is left open where the match is weak. Clone size, where shown, is once, few, many, or a class for clones that have expanded.

clone_size: -; j_call: TRBJ2-7; d_call: -; v_call: TRBV19; cdr3_nt: TGTGCCAGTAGTATAGTTGTGGGGCTGAACTACGAGCAGTACTTC; cdr3_aa: CASSIVVGLNYEQYF
clone_size: -; j_call: TRBJ2-7; d_call: TRBD2; v_call: TRBV10-3; cdr3_nt: TGTGCCATCAGTGTGGGACTAGCGGGAGCTCATGAGCAGTACTTC; cdr3_aa: CAISVGLAGAHEQYF
clone_size: -; j_call: TRBJ1-2; d_call: -; v_call: TRBV30; cdr3_nt: TGTGCCTGGAGTTTTGGCAGCGCTAACTATGGCTACACCTTC; cdr3_aa: CAWSFGSANYGYTF
clone_size: -; j_call: TRBJ1-6; d_call: -; v_call: TRBV4-3; cdr3_nt: TGCGCCAGCAGCCAAGATCAGGATTCACCCCTCCACTTT; cdr3_aa: CASSQDQDSPLHF
clone_size: -; j_call: TRBJ1-6; d_call: TRBD1; v_call: TRBV11-1; cdr3_nt: TGTGCCAGCAGCGTCAGGGGGGAACGCTCACCCCTCCACTTT; cdr3_aa: CASSVRGERSPLHF
clone_size: -; j_call: TRBJ2-3; d_call: TRBD2; v_call: TRBV29-1; cdr3_nt: TGCAGCGTTGGACTAGCCGGAGATACGCAGTATTTT; cdr3_aa: CSVGLAGDTQYF
clone_size: -; j_call: TRBJ2-1; d_call: TRBD1; v_call: TRBV7-2; cdr3_nt: TGTGCCAGCAGCTTAGGGACAGGGGGATGGGGTGAGCAGTTCTTC; cdr3_aa: CASSLGTGGWGEQFF
clone_size: once; j_call: TRBJ2-3; d_call: -; v_call: TRBV9; cdr3_nt: TGTGCCAGCAGCGACAGACCCTCCGCTAGCACAGATACGCAGTATTTT; cdr3_aa: CASSDRPSASTDTQYF
clone_size: few; j_call: TRBJ2-7; d_call: TRBD1; v_call: TRBV6-5; cdr3_nt: TGTGCCAGCAGGATGGGACAGGGGGTAACCTACGAGCAGTACTTC; cdr3_aa: CASRMGQGVTYEQYF
clone_size: -; j_call: TRBJ1-2; d_call: TRBD1; v_call: TRBV28; cdr3_nt: TGTGCCAGCAGTTTACCGACAGGGGGCGATAGGGGCTACACCTTC; cdr3_aa: CASSLPTGGDRGYTF
clone_size: -; j_call: TRBJ2-7; d_call: TRBD1; v_call: TRBV6-5; cdr3_nt: TGTGCCAGCAAGAGGGGGGGACAGGGTTCCTACGAGCAGTACTTC; cdr3_aa: CASKRGGQGSYEQYF
clone_size: -; j_call: TRBJ1-2; d_call: -; v_call: TRBV19; cdr3_nt: TGTGCCAGTCGACCCTTTAAGGGAGCCTATGGCTACACCTTC; cdr3_aa: CASRPFKGAYGYTF
clone_size: -; j_call: TRBJ1-4; d_call: -; v_call: TRBV7-9; cdr3_nt: TGTGCCAGCAGCTTACAACAGGGTAATGAAAAACTGTTTTTT; cdr3_aa: CASSLQQGNEKLFF
clone_size: few; j_call: TRBJ2-1; d_call: TRBD2; v_call: TRBV10-3; cdr3_nt: TGTGCCATCAGCCCAGGGACTAGCTCGAATGAGCAGTTCTTC; cdr3_aa: CAISPGTSSNEQFF
clone_size: -; j_call: TRBJ1-5; d_call: -; v_call: TRBV2; cdr3_nt: TGTGCCAGCACCTGGACAGAAACCAATCAGCCCCAGCATTTT; cdr3_aa: CASTWTETNQPQHF
clone_size: -; j_call: TRBJ1-2; d_call: TRBD1; v_call: TRBV27; cdr3_nt: TGTGCCAGCAGACGACAGGGTTCTAACTATGGCTACACCTTC; cdr3_aa: CASRRQGSNYGYTF
clone_size: -; j_call: TRBJ1-2; d_call: -; v_call: TRBV6-5; cdr3_nt: TGTGCCAGCAATTCTCGGCGGGATGGCTACACCTTC; cdr3_aa: CASNSRRDGYTF
clone_size: few; j_call: TRBJ1-3; d_call: -; v_call: TRBV6-5; cdr3_nt: TGTGCCAGCAGGTTGGACACCTCTGGAAACACCATATATTTT; cdr3_aa: CASRLDTSGNTIYF
clone_size: -; j_call: TRBJ2-7; d_call: -; v_call: TRBV18; cdr3_nt: TGTGCCAGCTCACCACCGGGGGCCGACGAGCAGTACTTC; cdr3_aa: CASSPPGADEQYF
clone_size: -; j_call: TRBJ2-4; d_call: TRBD1; v_call: TRBV18; cdr3_nt: TGTGCCAGCTCACCAGGCTCAGACAGGGGTGACATTCAGTACTTC; cdr3_aa: CASSPGSDRGDIQYF
clone_size: few; j_call: TRBJ1-1; d_call: -; v_call: TRBV5-4; cdr3_nt: TGTGCCAGCAGCCGAGCGACCGGGGGGGGCTACACTGAAGCTTTCTTT; cdr3_aa: CASSRATGGGYTEAFF
clone_size: -; j_call: TRBJ1-4; d_call: -; v_call: TRBV10-3; cdr3_nt: TGTGCCATCAGGACAGCCTTGCACCATGAAAAACTGTTTTTT; cdr3_aa: CAIRTALHHEKLFF
clone_size: -; j_call: TRBJ1-1; d_call: -; v_call: TRBV11-1; cdr3_nt: TGTGCCAGCAGCTTAGGAGGGCATAACACTGAAGCTTTCTTT; cdr3_aa: CASSLGGHNTEAFF
clone_size: few; j_call: TRBJ2-7; d_call: -; v_call: TRBV5-1; cdr3_nt: TGCGCCAGCAGCCCCCGGGACAAAGGGTATTCCTACGAGCAGTACTTC; cdr3_aa: CASSPRDKGYSYEQYF
clone_size: -; j_call: TRBJ2-7; d_call: TRBD1; v_call: TRBV4-1; cdr3_nt: TGCGCCAGCAGCCGTCGACAGGGGGCGCAGGAGCAGTACTTC; cdr3_aa: CASSRRQGAQEQYF
clone_size: -; j_call: TRBJ2-2; d_call: -; v_call: TRBV6-4; cdr3_nt: TGTGCCAGCAGTAACTCAATGGAGGCCGGGGAGCTGTTTTTT; cdr3_aa: CASSNSMEAGELFF
clone_size: -; j_call: TRBJ1-5; d_call: -; v_call: TRBV15; cdr3_nt: TGTGCCACCAGCAGAGAGGGGGCACGAAATCAGCCCCAGCATTTT; cdr3_aa: CATSREGARNQPQHF
clone_size: -; j_call: TRBJ2-1; d_call: TRBD2; v_call: TRBV19; cdr3_nt: TGTGCCAGTAGCGCTTGGCTAGCGGGAGATCGGAATGAGCAGTTCTTC; cdr3_aa: CASSAWLAGDRNEQFF
clone_size: -; j_call: TRBJ1-1; d_call: TRBD1; v_call: TRBV5-1; cdr3_nt: TGCGCCAGCAGTTACCTTCCGGGACAGGGGACTCTTATGCCTGAAGCTTTCTTT; cdr3_aa: CASSYLPGQGTLMPEAFF
clone_size: -; j_call: TRBJ1-1; d_call: -; v_call: TRBV7-8; cdr3_nt: TGTGCCAGCAGCCCCTTGGACTGGAGGACTGAAGCTTTCTTT; cdr3_aa: CASSPLDWRTEAFF
clone_size: few; j_call: TRBJ1-4; d_call: -; v_call: TRBV4-2; cdr3_nt: TGTGCCAGCAGCCCCCAGGGGAATGAAAAACTGTTTTTT; cdr3_aa: CASSPQGNEKLFF
clone_size: -; j_call: TRBJ1-4; d_call: -; v_call: TRBV4-3; cdr3_nt: TGCGCCAGCAGCCAGGCTATTTGGGAGAGCCGGGAAAAACTGTTTTTT; cdr3_aa: CASSQAIWESREKLFF
clone_size: -; j_call: TRBJ1-2; d_call: -; v_call: TRBV7-9; cdr3_nt: TGTGCCAGCAGCTTCAACAGGGAGGGCTACACCTTC; cdr3_aa: CASSFNREGYTF
clone_size: -; j_call: TRBJ1-2; d_call: TRBD1; v_call: TRBV15; cdr3_nt: TGTGCCACCAAGATGGAGGGGGCAGGCTATGGCTACACCTTC; cdr3_aa: CATKMEGAGYGYTF
clone_size: -; j_call: TRBJ2-7; d_call: TRBD2; v_call: TRBV5-6; cdr3_nt: TGTGCCAGCAGCCACGGAGCGGGACTTAACTACGAGCAGTACTTC; cdr3_aa: CASSHGAGLNYEQYF
clone_size: -; j_call: TRBJ1-1; d_call: -; v_call: TRBV30; cdr3_nt: TGTGCCTGGAGCACGACAGTGAACACTGAAGCTTTCTTT; cdr3_aa: CAWSTTVNTEAFF
clone_size: -; j_call: TRBJ2-4; d_call: -; v_call: TRBV25-1; cdr3_nt: TGTGCCAGCAGTGAAGATGTCGGACTAAGGACTTTTCAGTACTTC; cdr3_aa: CASSEDVGLRTFQYF
clone_size: once; j_call: TRBJ2-5; d_call: TRBD1; v_call: TRBV30; cdr3_nt: TGTGCCTGGAGTCTCACAGGGGGCATGGAGACCCAGTACTTC; cdr3_aa: CAWSLTGGMETQYF
clone_size: -; j_call: TRBJ1-1; d_call: -; v_call: TRBV19; cdr3_nt: TGTGCCAGTAGTATTTCAGTGGCTGGGAACACTGAAGCTTTCTTT; cdr3_aa: CASSISVAGNTEAFF
clone_size: few; j_call: TRBJ1-2; d_call: -; v_call: TRBV2; cdr3_nt: TGTGCCAGCACTCGTCGGGGGGCGGCGGGGGGCTACACCTTC; cdr3_aa: CASTRRGAAGGYTF
clone_size: -; j_call: TRBJ2-7; d_call: -; v_call: TRBV4-3; cdr3_nt: TGCGCCAGCAGCCAATCCTGGGAGGGGGGCTACGAGCAGTACTTC; cdr3_aa: CASSQSWEGGYEQYF
clone_size: few; j_call: TRBJ2-5; d_call: TRBD2; v_call: TRBV28; cdr3_nt: TGTGCCAGCAGTAGGCCGGCGGGAGGATGGTGGGAGACCCAGTACTTC; cdr3_aa: CASSRPAGGWWETQYF
clone_size: few; j_call: TRBJ1-1; d_call: -; v_call: TRBV7-6; cdr3_nt: TGTGCCAGCAGCTTAGGAGTAAGAGGAGCCACTGAAGCTTTCTTT; cdr3_aa: CASSLGVRGATEAFF
clone_size: few; j_call: TRBJ1-6; d_call: TRBD1; v_call: TRBV29-1; cdr3_nt: TGCAGCGTTGGGGGACAGCCTGATTCACCCCTCCACTTT; cdr3_aa: CSVGGQPDSPLHF
clone_size: once; j_call: TRBJ2-7; d_call: -; v_call: TRBV30; cdr3_nt: TGTGCCTGGAGTGGAGGGAGCTCCTACGAGCAGTACTTC; cdr3_aa: CAWSGGSSYEQYF
clone_size: -; j_call: TRBJ2-7; d_call: TRBD1; v_call: TRBV2; cdr3_nt: TGTGCCAGCAGCGGGACAGGGACTAACGAGCAGTACTTC; cdr3_aa: CASSGTGTNEQYF
clone_size: few; j_call: TRBJ2-3; d_call: -; v_call: TRBV5-4; cdr3_nt: TGTGCCAGCAGCTTGAACTCCCGGACTAGCACAGATACGCAGTATTTT; cdr3_aa: CASSLNSRTSTDTQYF
clone_size: -; j_call: TRBJ1-2; d_call: -; v_call: TRBV5-5; cdr3_nt: TGTGCCAGCAGCTTGGCCCTCACAGGTCACTACACCTTC; cdr3_aa: CASSLALTGHYTF
clone_size: few; j_call: TRBJ2-1; d_call: TRBD1; v_call: TRBV5-4; cdr3_nt: TGTGCCAGCAGCCCCCCGACAGGGGGTGAGCAGTTCTTC; cdr3_aa: CASSPPTGGEQFF
clone_size: -; j_call: TRBJ2-2; d_call: -; v_call: TRBV10-3; cdr3_nt: TGTGCCATCAGACAGGACGGGAACACCGGGGAGCTGTTTTTT; cdr3_aa: CAIRQDGNTGELFF
clone_size: -; j_call: TRBJ1-5; d_call: -; v_call: TRBV6-1; cdr3_nt: TGTGCCAGCAGTGAAAGTGCAGGGCTCAATCAGCCCCAGCATTTT; cdr3_aa: CASSESAGLNQPQHF
clone_size: -; j_call: TRBJ1-1; d_call: -; v_call: TRBV27; cdr3_nt: TGTGCCAGCAGTATGGGACTGGAAGCTTTCTTT; cdr3_aa: CASSMGLEAFF
clone_size: -; j_call: TRBJ2-3; d_call: TRBD2; v_call: TRBV2; cdr3_nt: TGTGCCAGCAGTGAAAACGGGAGGGCCCCAGATACGCAGTATTTT; cdr3_aa: CASSENGRAPDTQYF
clone_size: -; j_call: TRBJ2-5; d_call: -; v_call: TRBV27; cdr3_nt: TGTGCCAGCAGTTTTTTGTCAGGAGAGACCCAGTACTTC; cdr3_aa: CASSFLSGETQYF